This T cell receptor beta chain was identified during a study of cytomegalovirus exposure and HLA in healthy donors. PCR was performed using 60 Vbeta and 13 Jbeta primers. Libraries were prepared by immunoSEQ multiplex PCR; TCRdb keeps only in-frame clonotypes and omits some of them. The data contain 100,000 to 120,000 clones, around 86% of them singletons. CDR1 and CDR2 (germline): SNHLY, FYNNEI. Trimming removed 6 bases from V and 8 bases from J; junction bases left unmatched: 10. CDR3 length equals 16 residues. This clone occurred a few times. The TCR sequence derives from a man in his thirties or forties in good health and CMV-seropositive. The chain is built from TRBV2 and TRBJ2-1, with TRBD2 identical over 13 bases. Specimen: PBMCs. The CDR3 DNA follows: TGTGCCAGCAGATTGGGGACTAGCGGGGTTGTGGATGAGCAGTTCTTC. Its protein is CASRLGTSGVVDEQFF.